The TCR beta chain under discussion was sequenced for a study of blood T cell repertoires in COVID-19. Background on the study: The United States, Italy and Spain provided the acute and convalescent COVID-19 samples. PBMCs, B-cell-depleted T cells, or T cells were the source of the cDNA or gDNA that made up the material.

TCRdb keeps only in-frame clones here, not all; method: immunoSEQ multiplex PCR. The top ten hold around 12% of the sample, which has some 200,000 clones, around 90% seen once. Sequencing used peripheral blood. This clonotype originated in a woman aged 18-30 years who had recovered from COVID-19.

CDR3 nucleotide sequence: TGTGCCTGGAGTGTACGAACGCGAGGGTCTGGCTACACCTTC. Residues: CAWSVRTRGSGYTF. V is TRBV30 and J is TRBJ1-2; D remains ambiguous. Trimming took off 0 bases at V and 7 bases at J, with 15 bases between the two ends. This CDR3 comprises 14 residues. Per germline, CDR1 GTSNPN and CDR2 SVGIG (reference sequence).